The present TCR beta chain was sequenced within a study of OX40 agonist ivuxolimab in advanced cancers. Only in-frame clones appear in the TCRdb table, and some are missing; sequencing was by immunoSEQ multiplex PCR. This sample has approximately 66,000 clones, with around 88% found just once. The CDR3 has 11 residues. The germline V gene encodes CDR1 DFQATT and CDR2 SNEGSKA (reference sequence). Trimming cost V 5 bases and J 6 bases, with 8 bases left between them. This receptor was obtained from an adult with an advanced solid tumor such as melanoma, head and neck, liver or kidney cancer. The rearrangement joins TRBV20-1 to TRBJ2-1, with no clear D. Source: CD4+ or CD8+ T cells sorted from blood, taken in a trial of the OX40 agonist ivuxolimab. The CDR3 region is CSAEILNEQFF. The CDR3 region has the DNA TGCAGTGCTGAAATCCTCAATGAGCAGTTCTTC.